Below, 20 T cell receptor beta chains from the same sample are listed, as sequenced in a study of blood T cell repertoires in COVID-19. Clones were sequenced by immunoSEQ multiplex PCR, and TCRdb holds only the in-frame ones, with some missing. The data show about 180,000 clones, with 80% to 90% seen just once and about 2.1% held by the top ten. Sequenced sample: PBMCs or T cells enriched from blood (not recorded which). The source is a woman aged 40 to 55 with acute COVID-19.

The V gene is TRBV2, the J gene TRBJ2-1; 10 bases are a match to TRBD1. Unmatched junction bases numbered 8, after V lost 6 bases and J lost 6 bases. CDR3 length: 15 amino acids. The V gene's germline CDR1 is SNHLY and CDR2 FYNNEI. CDR3 amino acids: CASRPGTGVANEQFF. The CDR3, as DNA: TGTGCCAGCAGGCCAGGGACAGGGGTAGCCAATGAGCAGTTCTTC.

The chain recombines TRBV9 with TRBJ2-5, with 9 bases matching TRBD1. V shed 2 bases, J shed 2 bases, and the junction held 10 bases outside the gene matches. Germline V gene lookup returns CDR1 SGDLS and CDR2 YYNGEE. CDR3 length: 17 residues. CDR3 nucleotide sequence: TGTGCCAGCAGCGTTCTGGGGACAGGGAGTACACAAGAGACCCAGTACTTC. Translated, it gives CASSVLGTGSTQETQYF.

This chain links TRBV7-2 with TRBJ1-6; TRBD1 aligns across 9 bases. The ends lost 5 bases at V and 10 bases at J; junction bases unmatched: 9. Germline V gene lookup returns CDR1 SGHTA and CDR2 FQGNSA. The CDR3 spans 15 residues. This CDR3 reads CASSPRQGQGSPLHF. In DNA, the CDR3 is TGTGCCAGCAGCCCCAGACAGGGACAGGGATCACCCCTCCACTTT.

The rearrangement links TRBV5-6 to TRBJ2-5, with 9 bases identical to TRBD2. V lost 3 bases and J lost 5; bases outside the gene matches: 14. Germline V gene data show CDR1 as SGHDT and CDR2 as YYEEEE. This CDR3 has 17 amino acids. The CDR3 nucleotides read TGTGCCAGCAGCTCCTTAAGCGGGGGGCCCCCCGGGGAGACCCAGTACTTC. It yields the protein CASSSLSGGPPGETQYF.

The chain links TRBV7-3 to TRBJ2-3, with 11 bases aligning to TRBD2. CDR1 and CDR2 (germline): SGHTA, FQGTGA. The V segment lost 5 bases and the J segment 3 bases; nucleotides outside the gene matches: 4. This CDR3 spans 15 amino acids. The CDR3 reads CASSNSGGATDTQYF. The CDR3 DNA reads TGTGCCAGCAGCAATAGCGGGGGGGCAACAGATACGCAGTATTTT.

The chain is built from TRBV9 and TRBJ1-1; the D gene is possibly TRBD1 (6 bases). Germline CDR1 reads SGDLS; CDR2 reads YYNGEE. V was shortened by 4 bases and J by 2 bases, with 15 bases between the two germline ends. The length of the CDR3 is 15 residues. CDR3 sequence reads: CASSLTGGPNTEAFF. The CDR3 DNA reads TGTGCCAGCAGCCTCACGGGGGGCCCTAACACTGAAGCTTTCTTT.

This chain links TRBV7-9 with TRBJ1-4; TRBD1 might be the D (6 bases). CDR3 length: 14 residues. The germline V gene encodes CDR1 SEHNR and CDR2 FQNEAQ (reference sequence). V lost 2 bases and J lost 8, with 12 bases in between. The CDR3 nucleotides read TGTGCCAGCAGCTTAACTGCAGGGGAGGAAAAACTGTTTTTT. The encoded protein is CASSLTAGEEKLFF.

On this clone itself: The same CDR3 arises from other DNA sequences in this sample as well. This chain joins TRBV7-9 and TRBJ2-3; 7 nucleotides match TRBD1. This CDR3 contains 14 residues. With V trimmed by 3 bases and J by 0 bases, 0 bases remained unmatched. CDR1 and CDR2 from the germline V gene are SEHNR and FQNEAQ (reference sequence). The CDR3 sequence is CASSLGQSTDTQYF. The CDR3 bases are TGTGCCAGCAGCTTGGGACAGAGCACAGATACGCAGTATTTT.

The genes are TRBV4-1 and TRBJ1-3; 7 nucleotides agree with TRBD1. V shed 0 bases, J shed 3 bases, and the junction held 2 bases outside the gene matches. The CDR3 runs 15 residues. Germline V lookup: CDR1 MGHRA, CDR2 YSYEKL. This CDR3 reads CASSQDRDSGNTIYF. DNA of the CDR3: TGCGCCAGCAGCCAAGATCGGGACAGTGGAAACACCATATATTTT.

The chain has TRBV28 and TRBJ2-3; D perhaps matches TRBD2 (6 bases). CDR3 length: 13 residues. Per germline, CDR1 MDHEN and CDR2 SYDVKM. V was cut by 8 bases and J by 1 base, with 10 bases left in between. The CDR3 DNA sequence: TGTGCCAGCTCCACGGGGGGCACAGATACGCAGTATTTT. Its translation: CASSTGGTDTQYF.

The chain recombines TRBV28 with TRBJ2-1; 8 nucleotides line up with TRBD1. Trimming at V came to 3 bases and at J to 3 bases, leaving 4 bases not matched to a gene. The CDR3 extends over 15 amino acids. The germline V gene has CDR1 MDHEN and CDR2 SYDVKM. CDR3 loop: CASSFGQGYYNEQFF. The CDR3 DNA reads as TGTGCCAGCAGTTTTGGACAGGGCTACTACAATGAGCAGTTCTTC.

The chain joins TRBV30 to TRBJ2-3; 10 bases align to TRBD1. The germline V gene encodes CDR1 GTSNPN and CDR2 SVGIG (reference sequence). With 3 bases clipped from V and 1 base from J, the junction kept 4 bases outside the gene matches. CDR3 length: 15 amino acids. CDR3 residues: CAWSRGQGGTDTQYF. CDR3 in DNA: TGTGCCTGGAGCCGCGGACAGGGGGGCACAGATACGCAGTATTTT.

The J gene is TRBJ2-1, the V gene TRBV4-2, with 8 positions matching TRBD2. Germline V lookup: CDR1 LGHNA, CDR2 YNFKEQ. J was trimmed by 0 bases and V by 0 bases; bases with no gene match: 1. This CDR3 comprises 16 residues. Written as DNA, the CDR3 is TGTGCCAGCAGCCAAGAAAGCGGGAGCTCCTACAATGAGCAGTTCTTC. Translating it yields CASSQESGSSYNEQFF.

This chain joins TRBV4-3 and TRBJ1-1; no clear D gene. Germline V gene sequence: CDR1 LGHNA, CDR2 YSLEER. This CDR3 comprises 15 residues. V lost 2 bases and J lost 2, with 12 bases in between. The CDR3 DNA follows: TGCGCCAGCAGCCAATCAACTGCAGGAAACACTGAAGCTTTCTTT. Its translation: CASSQSTAGNTEAFF.

This clone was observed a handful of times. The chain carries TRBV11-2 and TRBJ1-2; unclear D gene. Per the germline V gene, CDR1 is SGHAT and CDR2 is FQNNGV. The CDR3 length is 13 residues. V was pared by 0 bases and J by 4 bases, with 6 bases between. As DNA, the CDR3 is TGTGCCAGCAGCTTAGATCGCAGCTATGGCTACACCTTC. Amino acids: CASSLDRSYGYTF. Full variable domain (rest looked up from reference TRBV11-2 and TRBJ1-2): EAGVAQSPRYKIIEKRQSVAFWCNPISGHATLYWYQQILGQGPKLLIQFQNNGVVDDSQLPKDRFSAERLKGVDSTLKIQPAKLEDSAVYLCASSLDRSYGYTFGSGTRLTVV.

This clone was observed a single time. The genes are TRBV6-5 and TRBJ1-1; TRBD1 is a possible D gene (6 bases). The CDR3 runs to 11 residues. The V end lost 9 bases, the J end lost 11 bases, and 16 bases lay between the germline ends. CDR1 MNHEY and CDR2 SVGAGI come from the germline V gene. This CDR3 is CASGQWGGAFF. In DNA, the CDR3 is TGTGCCAGTGGACAGTGGGGGGGGGCTTTCTTT.

This clone appeared a single time. The chain uses TRBV5-4 and TRBJ2-3; 7 positions agree with TRBD2. CDR3 length: 14 amino acids. V lost 4 bases, J lost 1 base, and 3 bases stayed unmatched. The V gene's germline CDR1 is SGHNT and CDR2 YYREEE (reference sequence). The CDR3 here is CASSRSGGTDTQYF. The CDR3 DNA reads as TGTGCCAGCAGCAGAAGCGGGGGCACAGATACGCAGTATTTT. The full variable domain, in which reference TRBV5-4 and TRBJ2-3 provide the parts outside the CDR3, is ETGVTQSPTHLIKTRGQQVTLRCSSQSGHNTVSWYQQALGQGPQFIFQYYREEENGRGNFPPRFSGLQFPNYSSELNVNALELDDSALYLCASSRSGGTDTQYFGPGTRLTVL.

The CDR3 loop is CASRPGVGRTEAFF. Here the CDR3 DNA reads TGTGCCAGCAGGCCGGGGGTGGGCCGGACTGAAGCTTTCTTT. The V call is TRBV11-2, the J call TRBJ1-1, with D perhaps matching TRBD1 (5 bases). Trimming removed 6 bases from V and 5 bases from J, with 16 bases in between. Per germline, CDR1 SGHAT and CDR2 FQNNGV. CDR3 size: 14 residues.

This rearrangement joins TRBV30 to TRBJ1-2; 8 bases are shared with TRBD1. This CDR3 region has 14 residues. From germline, CDR1 is GTSNPN and CDR2 SVGIG (reference sequence). V lost 3 bases, J lost 4 bases, and 7 bases stayed unmatched. The CDR3 reads CAWRSPGGGYGYTF. The CDR3 DNA is TGTGCCTGGAGGTCTCCAGGGGGCGGCTATGGCTACACCTTC.

The rearrangement links TRBV5-1 to TRBJ2-3; D possibly corresponds to TRBD2 (5 bases). Germline V CDR1 and CDR2: SGHRS, YFSETQ. CDR3 length: 14 amino acids. Trimming shortened V by 5 bases and J by 5 bases, and 15 bases separated the two germline ends. CDR3 residues: CASRSIGGGDTQYF. CDR3 coding DNA: TGCGCCAGCAGGTCCATCGGAGGTGGAGATACGCAGTATTTT.